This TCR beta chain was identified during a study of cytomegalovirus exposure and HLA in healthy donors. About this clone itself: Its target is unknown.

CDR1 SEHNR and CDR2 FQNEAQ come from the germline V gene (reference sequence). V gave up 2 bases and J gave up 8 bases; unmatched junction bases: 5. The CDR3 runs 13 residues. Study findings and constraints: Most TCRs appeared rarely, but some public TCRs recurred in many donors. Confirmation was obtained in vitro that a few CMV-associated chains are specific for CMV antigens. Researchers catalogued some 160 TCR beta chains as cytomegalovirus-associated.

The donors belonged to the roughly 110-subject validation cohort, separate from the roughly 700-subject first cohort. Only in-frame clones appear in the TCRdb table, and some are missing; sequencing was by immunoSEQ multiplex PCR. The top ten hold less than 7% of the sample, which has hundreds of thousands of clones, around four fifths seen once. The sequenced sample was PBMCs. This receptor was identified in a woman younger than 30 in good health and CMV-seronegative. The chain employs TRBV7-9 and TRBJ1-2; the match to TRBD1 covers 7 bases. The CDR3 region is CASSLRQGEGYTF. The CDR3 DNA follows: TGTGCCAGCAGCTTACGTCAGGGGGAAGGCTACACCTTC.